This TCR beta chain derives from a study of T cells in Graves' hyperthyroidism and ophthalmopathy. Turning to the study itself: Sampling of peripheral blood happened at initial diagnosis, prior to any treatment.

Amplification yielded TCR beta CDR3 regions, with RNA transcripts as the source. TCR CDR3 underwent first-round RT-PCR with the HTBI primer set. TCRdb independently ran MiXCR on the multiplex PCR reads; one entry per CDR3 protein. The data show fewer than 500,000 distinct CDR3 sequences, approximately 14% seen once. The germline CDR1 and CDR2 sequences are SGHRS and YFSETQ. This CDR3 has 15 amino acids. V lost 4 bases and J lost 5, with 18 bases in between. Uncontrolled infection, other autoimmune disease, pregnancy or lactation disqualified patients from enrolment. The receptor comes from a man in his late teens or twenties with Graves' ophthalmopathy. The sequencing sample was made of blood. J is TRBJ1-2 and V is TRBV5-1; the D gene is possibly TRBD1 (6 bases). For the CDR3, the DNA is TGCGCCAGCAGCCTGGGAGGGGGGGCCGGGTATGGCTACACCTTC. It is translated as CASSLGGGAGYGYTF.